A single sample is the source of the 8 T cell receptor beta chains below, sequenced in a study of Graves' ophthalmopathy and Graves' hyperthyroidism. Amplified material comprised TCR beta CDR3 regions derived from RNA transcripts. The authors performed first-round RT-PCR with HTBI primers and then a second-round multiplex PCR. Each CDR3 protein gets one entry after TCRdb re-called the multiplex PCR reads with MiXCR. Altogether about 400,000 distinct CDR3 sequences are present, 15% to 20% being singletons, with the ten largest covering more than 1.5%. The sequenced material came from peripheral blood. The source is a woman aged 18-29 years with Graves' ophthalmopathy.

This clonotype was recorded once. This chain connects TRBV7-2 to TRBJ1-1; a possible D gene is TRBD1 (5 bases). From germline, CDR1 is SGHTA and CDR2 FQGNSA. V lost 4 bases and J 6 bases, leaving 12 bases between the germline ends. The CDR3 totals 13 residues. The CDR3 bases are TGTGCCAGCAGCTCGGCTGGGACGCCTGAAGCTTTCTTT. Amino acids: CASSSAGTPEAFF.

This clonotype appeared many times. The rearrangement joins TRBV11-2 to TRBJ2-5; maybe TRBD1 (5 bases). The V gene lost 5 bases and the J gene lost 5 bases, with 18 bases spanning the gap. Germline V gene lookup returns CDR1 SGHAT and CDR2 FQNNGV. The CDR3 has 15 residues. CDR3 residues: CASSLGWGPAETQYF. CDR3 DNA sequence: TGTGCCAGCAGCCTGGGTTGGGGCCCGGCCGAGACCCAGTACTTC.

This clonotype was detected many times. CDR3 sequence reads: CASSPWWLWGYTF. The CDR3 DNA sequence: TGTGCCAGCAGCCCCTGGTGGTTATGGGGCTACACCTTC. V is TRBV13 and J is TRBJ1-2, with D hard to call. CDR3 size: 13 residues. CDR1 is PRHDT and CDR2 is FYEKMQ in the germline V gene (reference sequence). Trimming pared 5 bases from V and 8 bases from J, leaving 15 bases between.

This clonotype was counted ten times or more. This CDR3 is CASSFYGQGQPQHF. The CDR3 coding sequence is TGTGCCAGCAGCTTCTACGGACAGGGCCAGCCCCAGCATTTT. The chain has TRBV7-2 and TRBJ1-5, with 8 positions matching TRBD1. Germline lookup yields CDR1 SGHTA and CDR2 FQGNSA. This CDR3 region has 14 residues. Trimming cost V 3 bases and J 7 bases; bases outside gene matches: 5.

This clonotype occurred many times. The chain is built from TRBV12-3 or TRBV12-4 and TRBJ2-4; no clear D gene. Trimming removed 1 base at V and 10 bases at J, with 5 bases between. The CDR3 is 11 residues long. The DNA of the CDR3 is TGTGCCAGCAGTTTAGGGCAGATTCAGTACTTC. Its translation: CASSLGQIQYF.

The chain uses TRBV7-2 and TRBJ2-7, with a tentative D call TRBD2 (5 bases). Germline loops: CDR1 SGHTA, CDR2 FQGNSA. Trimming removed 0 bases at V and 5 bases at J, with 17 bases between. The CDR3 has 16 amino acids. The DNA for the CDR3 is TGTGCCAGCAGCTTAGCAGGTAGAGGACTTGGGCACGAGCAGTACTTC. This encodes CASSLAGRGLGHEQYF.

This clonotype was counted many times. The chain carries TRBV27 and TRBJ2-7; D ambiguous. The V end lost 0 bases, the J end lost 6 bases, and 15 bases lay between the germline ends. The germline V gene encodes CDR1 MNHEY and CDR2 SMNVEV (reference sequence). The CDR3 runs 15 residues. The CDR3 loop reads CASSLSGTISAEQYF. The CDR3 DNA sequence: TGTGCCAGCAGTTTATCGGGTACGATAAGCGCCGAGCAGTACTTC.

This clonotype was found many times. A much bigger clone sits one base away, suggesting this may be a read error. The J gene is TRBJ1-2, the V gene TRBV6-1, with D tentatively TRBD1 (6 bases). Germline CDR1 and CDR2: MNHNS and SASEGT. Deletions cut 4 bases from V and 6 bases from J, with 18 bases between. The CDR3 runs 15 residues. The CDR3 reads CASSGPGGVRDGYTF. The DNA for the CDR3 is TGTGCCAGCAGTGGACCCGGGGGCGTGAGGGATGGCTACACCTTC.